Each of the 5 T cell receptor beta chains below was sequenced from the same sample in a study of beta chain features in type 1 diabetes. These TCRs are of unknown antigen specificity. Reverse transcribing all isolated RNA meant expressed TCRB transcripts were sequenced. TCRdb's copy holds only in-frame clones and misses some; the assay was immunoSEQ multiplex PCR. The sample yields 150,000 to 190,000 clones, 10% seen once. General study results and limits: TCRB CDR3 length was moderately but significantly reduced in all four CD4+ subsets of Type 1 diabetes patients.

Material: central memory CD4+ T cells from blood. Source of these receptors: a man aged 25-45 years with type 1 diabetes.

This clone was found a few times. The chain couples TRBV5-1 to TRBJ2-5; possibly TRBD1 for D (5 bases). This CDR3 region has 13 residues. The ends were cut back, 0 bases at V and 2 bases at J, with 5 bases in the middle. Germline CDR1 and CDR2: SGHRS and YFSETQ. CDR3 loop: CASSLGQQETQYF. In DNA, the CDR3 is TGCGCCAGCAGCTTGGGACAGCAAGAGACCCAGTACTTC. Combining the CDR3 with reference TRBV5-1 and TRBJ2-5 gives the whole variable domain KAGVTQTPRYLIKTRGQQVTLSCSPISGHRSVSWYQQTPGQGLQFLFEYFSETQRNKGNFPGRFSGRQFSNSRSEMNVSTLELGDSALYLCASSLGQQETQYFGPGTRLLVL.

This sequence joins TRBV29-1 and TRBJ2-1, with 12 nucleotides matching TRBD2. The V gene's germline CDR1 is SQVTM and CDR2 ANQGSEA. Trimming removed 7 bases from V and 9 bases from J; junction bases left unmatched: 10. The CDR3 runs to 14 residues. The CDR3, as DNA: TGCAGCGCCCTCCGACTAGCGGGAGTAGCTGAGCAGTTCTTC. Protein sequence: CSALRLAGVAEQFF.

The chain carries TRBV21-1 and TRBJ2-3; TRBD2, the table's D call, lacks a check against the DNA. TRBV21-1 is reported as a pseudogene. This CDR3 is built from 16 residues. The CDR3 loop reads CASSKAREGSLDTQYF. For the CDR3, the DNA is TGTGCCAGCAGCAAAGCGAGGGAGGGTTCTTTAGATACGCAGTATTTT.

J is TRBJ2-3 and V is TRBV28, with TRBD2 as a possible D gene (6 bases). The CDR3 is 12 amino acids. The V gene's germline CDR1 is MDHEN and CDR2 SYDVKM. V lost 6 bases and J lost 4, with 8 bases in between. The CDR3 sequence: CASRASADTQYF. The DNA of the CDR3 is TGTGCCAGCAGGGCTAGCGCAGATACGCAGTATTTT.

The chain recombines TRBV4-2 with TRBJ2-3; D uncertain. The CDR3 covers 13 residues. Germline CDR1 LGHNA, CDR2 YNFKEQ. V lost 8 bases, J lost 4 bases, and 13 bases lay in between. CDR3 loop: CASGSTSADTQYF. The CDR3 DNA is TGTGCCAGCGGTTCGACTTCCGCAGATACGCAGTATTTT.